A selection of T cell receptor beta chains follows, all from one sample in a study of T-cell reconstitution after alpha-beta-depleted transplantation in children. MiXCR was run by TCRdb on the PCR reads, yielding one entry per CDR3 protein. This sample has about 91,000 distinct CDR3 sequences, with more than 7% found just once. This specimen consisted of PBMCs from the stem cell graft donor, obtained from the stem cell graft. Every receptor here comes from a human donor who donated a stem cell graft to a child with congenital amegakaryocytic thrombocytopenia. The conserved cysteine and the conserved F or W are not part of the CDR3 here. The D gene is left open where the match is weak. For some rows the clone size is stated as once, few or many, or as a class when expanded; others skip it.

TRBV7-2	TRBD1	few	TRBJ1-2	ASSPRDRDGYT
TRBV7-9	-	many	TRBJ2-7	ASSLRDGTYEQY
TRBV5-1	-	many	TRBJ2-2	ASSIGRIGELF
TRBV28	TRBD2	many	TRBJ2-1	ASSLWGGIAGSYNEQF
TRBV20-1	-	many	TRBJ1-2	SARRSGGDYGYT
TRBV29-1	-	many	TRBJ2-7	SVEDTGFEQY
TRBV5-1	TRBD2	many	TRBJ2-3	ASSLGREGRDTQY
TRBV7-2	-	-	TRBJ2-3	ASSLYTDRDTQY
TRBV24-1	TRBD1	many	TRBJ2-1	ATSDPQGARF
TRBV20-1	-	many	TRBJ1-3	SAPRDTGNTIY
TRBV29-1	TRBD1	-	TRBJ2-1	STTGTGGLNEQF
TRBV3-1	-	few	TRBJ2-5	ASSHLGETQY
TRBV6-1	-	many	TRBJ1-1	ASSRGVEGIEAF
TRBV20-1	-	-	TRBJ2-1	SAKRPQGDEQF
TRBV12-3/TRBV12-4	-	many	TRBJ2-5	ASRLPGLRGTQY
TRBV27	-	many	TRBJ2-5	ASSPTVEETQY
TRBV23-1	-	-	TRBJ2-7	ASSQQLDRIYEQY
TRBV7-9	TRBD1	many	TRBJ2-7	ASSRPTGSSYEQY
TRBV12-3/TRBV12-4	TRBD2	few	TRBJ2-1	ASSFRTSGTDEQF
TRBV7-9	-	many	TRBJ2-1	ASSLALSDEQF
TRBV5-1	-	many	TRBJ2-7	ASSLAAGREQY
TRBV12-3/TRBV12-4	-	-	TRBJ2-1	ASSLEGAWDEQF
TRBV12-3/TRBV12-4	-	-	TRBJ2-7	ATSQDAGRSSYEQY
TRBV29-1	-	many	TRBJ2-5	SVEEKSGETQY
TRBV3-1	-	few	TRBJ1-1	ASSQGLGTEAF
TRBV28	TRBD2	many	TRBJ2-2	ASSTRDYYTGELF
TRBV12-3/TRBV12-4	-	many	TRBJ2-3	ASSPAEDPSTDTQY
TRBV19	TRBD1	-	TRBJ2-1	ASSLRFGTGGGEQF
TRBV12-3/TRBV12-4	TRBD1	many	TRBJ2-7	ASRRDSYEQY
TRBV19	TRBD1	-	TRBJ2-1	ASSTLGTEAYNEQF
TRBV29-1	TRBD1	many	TRBJ2-2	SATVQGANTGELF
TRBV6-5	-	many	TRBJ2-1	ASSYRRGAYNEQF
TRBV7-9	-	many	TRBJ1-5	ASSTDRFNQPQH
TRBV12-3/TRBV12-4	-	many	TRBJ2-1	ASSLLAFHNEQF
TRBV12-3/TRBV12-4	-	many	TRBJ1-2	ASSLQASSGWDGYT
TRBV20-1	-	many	TRBJ1-1	SARRTGPSSEAF
TRBV2	-	-	TRBJ1-1	ASSESQGWTEAF
TRBV5-4	-	many	TRBJ2-1	ASSLGGWRGYTYNEQF
TRBV7-2	-	few	TRBJ1-1	AVIRSFTEAF
TRBV6-1	-	many	TRBJ2-5	ASSETRVPGETQY
TRBV20-1	TRBD1	many	TRBJ1-1	SASLPGQGTEAF
TRBV30	-	many	TRBJ1-2	AWSALTPGYT
TRBV12-3/TRBV12-4	-	many	TRBJ2-1	ASSLSSAYNEQF